A single sample gave rise to the 3 T cell receptor beta chains below, sequenced in a study of blood T cells in healthy people across ages. The authors ran a second PCR of 7 to 11 cycles using a sample-barcoded 5' primer and a J-beta primer mix. TCRdb reanalysed the 5' RACE reads using MiXCR and keeps one entry per CDR3 protein. The sample carries hundreds of thousands of distinct CDR3 sequences, roughly 50% recorded once. Sequencing was done on a sample of blood. These receptors all stem from a young man in good health.

This clonotype was detected a few times. The J gene is TRBJ2-1, the V gene TRBV10-3, with 9 positions matching TRBD2. The CDR3 has 16 amino acids. The V and J ends lost 10 bases and 0 bases, in that order; junction bases with no gene match: 10. Germline CDR1 is ENHRY and CDR2 is SYGVKD. CDR3: CASRIAGESSYNEQFF. Written as DNA, the CDR3 is TGTGCCAGCCGGATAGCGGGGGAAAGCTCCTACAATGAGCAGTTCTTC.

This clonotype was counted once. The chain links TRBV28 to TRBJ2-3, with a weak D call TRBD2 (6 bases). CDR1 is MDHEN and CDR2 is SYDVKM in the germline V gene. V lost 5 bases and J 1 base, leaving 19 bases between the germline ends. The CDR3 is 17 amino acids. CDR3 bases: TGTGCCAGCAGTCCTGGTTGGGCTAGCGATGGCACAGATACGCAGTATTTT. Amino acid sequence: CASSPGWASDGTDTQYF.

Points on this clonotype: At one end, the junction sequence differs from germline, possibly due to a read error. The rearrangement joins TRBV5-6 to TRBJ1-1; perhaps TRBD1 as D (6 bases). Looked up from germline, CDR1 is SGHDT and CDR2 is YYEEEE. The CDR3 spans 16 residues. The CDR3 DNA reads as TGTGCCGGCAGGCAGCGGGGGCGTAAGGAGAACACTGAAGCTTTCTTT. Translated: CAGRQRGRKENTEAFF.